This TCR beta chain was documented in a study of blood T cell repertoires in COVID-19. On the study more broadly: Material from acute and convalescent COVID-19 was sourced from the United States, Italy and Spain.

V was clipped by 5 bases and J by 6 bases, with 9 bases between them. CDR1 MNHEY and CDR2 SVGEGT come from the germline V gene. The CDR3 runs to 12 residues. Sequenced by immunoSEQ multiplex PCR; TCRdb stores in-frame clones only, minus some. This table holds hundreds of thousands of clones, roughly nine tenths found once. The rearrangement links TRBV6-2 or TRBV6-3 to TRBJ2-3; D remains unclear. Source material: PBMCs or T cells enriched from blood (not recorded which). This clonotype originated in a woman aged 18-35 years who had recovered from COVID-19. Here the CDR3 DNA reads TGTGCCAGCAGTCCCGCGAGGGATACGCAGTATTTT. Residues: CASSPARDTQYF.